The sequence of this T cell receptor beta chain was determined in a study of cytomegalovirus exposure and HLA in healthy donors. Study results and limitations: The classifier reportedly diagnosed cytomegalovirus status with high sensitivity and specificity. Most TCRs appeared rarely, but some public TCRs recurred in many donors.

Per the germline V gene, CDR1 is SEHNR and CDR2 is FQNEAQ (reference sequence). The CDR3 sequence is 17 residues long. Unmatched junction bases numbered 8, after V lost 0 bases and J lost 4 bases. Turning to this clone: Antigen specificity is unknown.

Both 60 Vbeta primers and 13 Jbeta primers went into the PCR. Here immunoSEQ multiplex PCR was the method, and the copy in TCRdb shows in-frame clones only, minus some. This table holds 160,000 or so clones, around 83% found once. This receptor was obtained from a man aged 45-65 years in good health and CMV-seropositive. This rearrangement joins TRBV7-9 to TRBJ2-4, with 8 bases identical to TRBD1. Specimen: PBMCs. The CDR3 coding sequence is TGTGCCAGCAGCTTAGCGCTGGAGAGGGACAGGAAAAACATTCAGTACTTC. Residues: CASSLALERDRKNIQYF. The whole variable domain, remainder taken from reference TRBV7-9 and TRBJ2-4, is DTGVSQNPRHKITKRGQNVTFRCDPISEHNRLYWYRQTLGQGPEFLTYFQNEAQLEKSRLLSDRFSAERPKGSFSTLEIQRTEQGDSAMYLCASSLALERDRKNIQYFGAGTRLSVL.